This TCR beta chain is drawn from a study of blood T cell repertoires in COVID-19. Losses at the gene ends were 5 bases for V and 2 bases for J; bases not matched to a gene: 5. Germline V gene lookup returns CDR1 SGHDT and CDR2 YYEEEE. This CDR3 has 14 amino acids. The table came from immunoSEQ multiplex PCR; TCRdb's copy has only in-frame clones and leaves some out. The profile shows hundreds of thousands of clones, roughly four fifths of them singletons. The gene calls are TRBV5-6 and TRBJ1-1; 8 nucleotides match TRBD1. Input material: peripheral blood. The origin of this receptor is an elderly woman with COVID-19, enrolled during active disease. CDR3 amino acids: CASRMTGDNTEAFF. The CDR3 nucleotides are TGTGCCAGCAGGATGACAGGGGACAACACTGAAGCTTTCTTT.